This entry lists 26 T cell receptor beta chains sequenced from one sample in a study of blood T cell repertoires in COVID-19. Assay: immunoSEQ multiplex PCR; the TCRdb copy retains only in-frame clones and omits some. The profile shows over 250,000 clones, 86% of them singletons. Sequenced material: peripheral blood. The receptors were sampled from a man in his forties who had recovered from COVID-19.

The J gene is TRBJ2-1, the V gene TRBV7-9; 7 bases match TRBD1. With 4 bases clipped from V and 2 bases from J, the junction kept 5 bases outside the gene matches. The CDR3 consists of 15 residues. Germline values: CDR1 SEHNR, CDR2 FQNEAQ (reference sequence). The chain's CDR3 is CASSSTGDPYNEQFF. CDR3 bases: TGTGCCAGCAGCTCAACAGGGGACCCCTACAATGAGCAGTTCTTC. Based on the CDR3 plus reference TRBV7-9 and TRBJ2-1, the full variable domain is DTGVSQNPRHKITKRGQNVTFRCDPISEHNRLYWYRQTLGQGPEFLTYFQNEAQLEKSRLLSDRFSAERPKGSFSTLEIQRTEQGDSAMYLCASSSTGDPYNEQFFGPGTRLTVL.

This chain joins TRBV9 and TRBJ2-5; 9 nucleotides line up with TRBD2. With V trimmed by 0 bases and J by 5 bases, 14 bases remained unmatched. The CDR3 totals 18 residues. Germline values: CDR1 SGDLS, CDR2 YYNGEE. CDR3 residues: CASSVGRVAGELWETQYF. In DNA form, the CDR3 reads TGTGCCAGCAGCGTAGGAAGGGTAGCGGGAGAGTTATGGGAGACCCAGTACTTC.

This chain connects TRBV18 to TRBJ2-7; 8 nucleotides line up with TRBD2. CDR3 length equals 14 residues. Germline V gene data show CDR1 as KGHSH and CDR2 as LQKENI. J gave up 7 bases and V 2 bases, and 7 bases lay outside the gene matches. The CDR3 protein is CASSPAVGRGEQYF. The CDR3 DNA reads as TGTGCCAGCTCACCAGCGGTCGGGAGGGGTGAGCAGTACTTC.

The rearrangement links TRBV18 to TRBJ1-4, with D unclear. V was clipped by 5 bases and J by 3 bases, with 16 bases between them. The germline V gene encodes CDR1 KGHSH and CDR2 LQKENI. CDR3 length equals 16 residues. The CDR3 coding sequence is TGTGCCAGCTCATACCCTGACGGGAGGGCTAATGAAAAACTGTTTTTT. It yields the protein CASSYPDGRANEKLFF.

The chain is built from TRBV6-6 and TRBJ2-2, with TRBD1 matching 9 bases. With V trimmed by 5 bases and J by 6 bases, 10 bases remained unmatched. The CDR3 length is 16 residues. CDR1 is MNHNY and CDR2 is SVGAGI in the germline V gene (reference sequence). CDR3 bases: TGTGCCAGCAGTCGACAGGGGGAAGTTTCACCCGGGGAGCTGTTTTTT. Its protein product is CASSRQGEVSPGELFF.

CDR3 protein: CASSVMGRQETQYF. Here the CDR3 DNA reads TGTGCCAGCAGCGTAATGGGGCGCCAAGAGACCCAGTACTTC. The chain has TRBV9 and TRBJ2-5, with D possibly matching TRBD1 (5 bases). CDR1 is SGDLS, CDR2 YYNGEE, per germline. V was pared by 1 base and J by 1 base, with 8 bases between. CDR3 size: 14 residues.

The chain recombines TRBV3-1 (or the pseudogene TRBV3-2) with TRBJ2-1; the match to TRBD2 covers 8 bases. The junction had 5 bases not matched to a gene; V was cut back by 1 base and J by 9 bases. Germline assignment: CDR1 LGHDT and CDR2 YNNKEL (reference sequence). This CDR3 spans 14 amino acids. CDR3 bases: TGTGCCAGCAGCCAAGGGACTAGCATGGGTGAGCAGTTCTTC. Translated: CASSQGTSMGEQFF.

The chain uses TRBV4-1 and TRBJ2-1, with D unresolved. This CDR3 comprises 15 residues. Germline loops: CDR1 MGHRA, CDR2 YSYEKL. The ends were cut back, 2 bases at V and 4 bases at J, with 12 bases in the middle. Written as DNA, the CDR3 is TGCGCCAGCAGCCAACCCAGCGTTAGTTACAATGAGCAGTTCTTC. It specifies CASSQPSVSYNEQFF.

The chain links TRBV19 to TRBJ1-2; 7 bases are shared with TRBD1. This CDR3 region has 14 residues. Trimming removed 3 bases from V and 8 bases from J; junction bases left unmatched: 9. Per germline, CDR1 LNHDA and CDR2 SQIVND (reference sequence). CDR3 residues: CASSIPRDRQGYTF. The CDR3 bases are TGTGCCAGTAGTATCCCGCGGGACAGACAGGGCTACACCTTC. Drawing the rest from reference TRBV19 and TRBJ1-2, the complete variable domain is DGGITQSPKYLFRKEGQNVTLSCEQNLNHDAMYWYRQDPGQGLRLIYYSQIVNDFQKGDIAEGYSVSREKKESFPLTVTSAQKNPTAFYLCASSIPRDRQGYTFGSGTRLTVV.

V usage is TRBV28 and J usage is TRBJ1-1; D might be TRBD1 (6 bases). Trimming pared 8 bases from V and 5 bases from J, leaving 15 bases between. This CDR3 is built from 13 residues. In germline, CDR1 is MDHEN, CDR2 SYDVKM. DNA for the CDR3: TGTGCCAGCCACCACAGGGTTTTGACTGAAGCTTTCTTT. Its protein product is CASHHRVLTEAFF.

V is TRBV5-6 and J is TRBJ2-7; D is possibly TRBD2 (5 bases). Germline-derived CDR1 and CDR2 are SGHDT and YYEEEE. V lost 7 bases, J lost 3 bases, and 14 bases lay in between. The CDR3 has 13 residues. The chain's CDR3 is CASDNGNGYEQYF. The DNA of the CDR3 is TGTGCCAGCGACAACGGGAACGGCTACGAGCAGTACTTC. Filled out from reference TRBV5-6 and TRBJ2-7, the complete variable domain reads DAGVTQSPTHLIKTRGQQVTLRCSPKSGHDTVSWYQQALGQGPQFIFQYYEEEERQRGNFPDRFSGHQFPNYSSELNVNALLLGDSALYLCASDNGNGYEQYFGPGTRLTVT.

The V call is TRBV10-2, the J call TRBJ1-5; 7 nucleotides align to TRBD1. CDR1 and CDR2 (germline): WSHSY, SAAADI. The length of the CDR3 is 13 residues. V lost 5 bases to trimming and J lost 6 bases; unmatched junction nucleotides: 4. The CDR3: CASSPQGFQPQHF. CDR3 sequence (DNA): TGCGCCAGCAGTCCACAGGGGTTTCAGCCCCAGCATTTT.

The CDR3: CASSVSIGQGWETQYF. CDR3 bases: TGTGCCAGCAGTGTCTCCATAGGACAGGGATGGGAGACCCAGTACTTC. The chain uses TRBV6-1 and TRBJ2-5; 8 bases are a match to TRBD1. Germline-derived CDR1 and CDR2 are MNHNS and SASEGT. The CDR3 is 16 amino acids. Losses at the gene ends were 4 bases for V and 5 bases for J; bases not matched to a gene: 12.

The V and J genes are TRBV7-3 and TRBJ2-3; 7 nucleotides line up with TRBD2. V shed 5 bases and J 6 bases; nucleotides not matched to a gene: 8. The CDR3 is 14 residues long. The germline V gene has CDR1 SGHTA and CDR2 FQGTGA. The CDR3 bases are TGTGCCAGCAGCCACGGACTAGGTTGGGATACGCAGTATTTT. As protein: CASSHGLGWDTQYF.

The CDR3 is CASSKTRGQGLPYEQYF. CDR3 DNA: TGTGCCAGCAGCAAGACACGTGGACAGGGCCTTCCCTACGAGCAGTACTTC. J is TRBJ2-7 and V is TRBV3-1 (or the pseudogene TRBV3-2); 8 bases line up with TRBD1. The V and J ends lost 5 bases and 2 bases, in that order; junction bases with no gene match: 14. Germline V lookup: CDR1 LGHDT, CDR2 YNNKEL (reference sequence). The CDR3 runs to 17 residues.

The chain uses TRBV5-1 and TRBJ1-5; D is perhaps TRBD1 (6 bases). The V and J ends lost 4 bases and 9 bases respectively, with 20 bases between them. The CDR3 is 15 amino acids. The germline gives CDR1 SGHRS, CDR2 YFSETQ. The CDR3 nucleotides are TGCGCCAGCAGCCTGGACAGCGGGGGGCTCTGGCCCCAGCATTTT. Translated: CASSLDSGGLWPQHF.

To note about this clone: The sample holds other DNA sequences that translate to the same CDR3. The chain has TRBV3-1 (or the pseudogene TRBV3-2) and TRBJ1-2; 7 bases match TRBD1. The germline V gene encodes CDR1 LGHDT and CDR2 YNNKEL (reference sequence). This CDR3 region has 13 residues. Trimming removed 7 bases from V and 5 bases from J; junction bases left unmatched: 7. The CDR3 coding sequence is TGTGCCAGCACATCAGGGGGTTATTATGGCTACACCTTC. It yields the protein CASTSGGYYGYTF.

The chain links TRBV12-3 or TRBV12-4 to TRBJ1-1, with D maybe TRBD1 (5 bases). The CDR3 extends over 13 amino acids. V gave up 1 base and J gave up 6 bases, with 9 bases separating them. The CDR3 here is CASSLGEGAEAFF. The CDR3 region has the DNA TGTGCCAGCAGTTTAGGGGAAGGGGCTGAAGCTTTCTTT.

The V call is TRBV6-5, the J call TRBJ1-1; possibly TRBD1 for D (6 bases). The ends were cut back, 5 bases at V and 4 bases at J, with 11 bases in the middle. Looked up from germline, CDR1 is MNHEY and CDR2 is SVGAGI. There are 13 residues in the CDR3. CDR3 region: CASSLTGLTEAFF. The CDR3, as DNA: TGTGCCAGCAGTCTCACAGGGCTCACTGAAGCTTTCTTT.

CDR3 nucleotides: TGCAGTGCTAATGAGGAGTCTTGGGGCGTCTATAATTCACCCCTCCACTTT. Amino acid sequence: CSANEESWGVYNSPLHF. The chain links TRBV20-1 to TRBJ1-6; D is perhaps TRBD1 (5 bases). CDR3 size: 17 residues. Per germline, CDR1 DFQATT and CDR2 SNEGSKA (reference sequence). V lost 4 bases and J lost 3, with 19 bases in between.

This chain uses TRBV11-3 with TRBJ1-1, with 7 bases matching TRBD1. Trimming cost V 4 bases and J 7 bases; bases outside gene matches: 3. Germline CDR1 is SGHNT and CDR2 is YENEEA. This CDR3 has 12 amino acids. CDR3 sequence (DNA): TGTGCCAGCAGCTCCCGGGACAGTGAAGCTTTCTTT. Its translation is CASSSRDSEAFF.

V gene TRBV4-3 combines with J gene TRBJ2-3, with D perhaps matching TRBD2 (6 bases). Trimming cost V 0 bases and J 11 bases, with 12 bases left between them. The CDR3 consists of 13 residues. The germline V gene encodes CDR1 LGHNA and CDR2 YSLEER. CDR3 protein: CASSQDGTGGQYF. CDR3 coding DNA: TGCGCCAGCAGCCAAGACGGGACCGGGGGGCAGTATTTT.

The chain uses TRBV5-1 and TRBJ2-5; TRBD2 matches 9 bases. The germline V gene encodes CDR1 SGHRS and CDR2 YFSETQ. V was clipped by 0 bases and J by 5 bases; unmatched bases: 5. This CDR3 spans 15 amino acids. CDR3 sequence: CASSLATSGWETQYF. CDR3 in DNA: TGCGCCAGCAGCTTGGCCACTAGCGGGTGGGAGACCCAGTACTTC.

V and J are TRBV5-1 and TRBJ2-3; D possibly corresponds to TRBD2 (7 bases). The germline CDR1 and CDR2 sequences are SGHRS and YFSETQ. V was pared by 5 bases and J by 4 bases, with 17 bases between. CDR3 length equals 15 residues. The CDR3 reads CASRQWGGPADTQYF. The CDR3 DNA reads as TGCGCCAGCAGGCAGTGGGGGGGCCCTGCAGATACGCAGTATTTT.

This clone has a single count. The V and J genes are TRBV21-1 and TRBJ2-5; the D call of TRBD1 is as the table states it, not checked on the DNA. TRBV21-1 is a pseudogene. The CDR3 spans 16 residues. The CDR3 reads CASTPDRGPLDGTQYF. The CDR3 bases are TGTGCCAGCACCCCCGACAGGGGACCCTTGGACGGGACCCAGTACTTC.

As regards this clone: This CDR3 is also generated by other DNA sequences in the sample. V gene TRBV9 combines with J gene TRBJ2-5; 9 bases are a match to TRBD2. CDR1 and CDR2 (germline): SGDLS, YYNGEE. The CDR3 has 17 residues. V trimming: 2 bases; J trimming: 5 bases; junction bases outside the gene matches: 13. The CDR3 nucleotides read TGTGCCAGCAGCGTGGGGCCGGCGGGGGGGCTTCGGGAGACCCAGTACTTC. This gives the protein CASSVGPAGGLRETQYF.